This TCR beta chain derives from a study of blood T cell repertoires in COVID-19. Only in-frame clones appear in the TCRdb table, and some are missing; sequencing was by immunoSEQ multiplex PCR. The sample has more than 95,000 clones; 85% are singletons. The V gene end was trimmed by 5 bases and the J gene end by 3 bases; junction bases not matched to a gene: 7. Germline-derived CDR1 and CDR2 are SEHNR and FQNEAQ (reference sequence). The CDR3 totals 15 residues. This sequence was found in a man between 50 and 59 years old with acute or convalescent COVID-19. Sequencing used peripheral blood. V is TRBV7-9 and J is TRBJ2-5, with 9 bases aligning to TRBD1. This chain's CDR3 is CASSTRDRAKETQYF. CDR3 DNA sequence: TGTGCCAGCAGCACCCGGGACAGGGCAAAAGAGACCCAGTACTTC. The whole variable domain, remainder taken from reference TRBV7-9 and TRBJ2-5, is DTGVSQNPRHKITKRGQNVTFRCDPISEHNRLYWYRQTLGQGPEFLTYFQNEAQLEKSRLLSDRFSAERPKGSFSTLEIQRTEQGDSAMYLCASSTRDRAKETQYFGPGTRLLVL.